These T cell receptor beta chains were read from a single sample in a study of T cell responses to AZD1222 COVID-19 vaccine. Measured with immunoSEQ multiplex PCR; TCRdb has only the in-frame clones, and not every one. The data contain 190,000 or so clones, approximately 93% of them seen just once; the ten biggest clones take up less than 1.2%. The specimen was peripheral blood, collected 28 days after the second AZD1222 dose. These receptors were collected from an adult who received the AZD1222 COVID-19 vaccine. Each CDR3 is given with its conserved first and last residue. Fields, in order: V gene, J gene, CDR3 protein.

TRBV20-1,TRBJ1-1,CSASTGGTEAFF
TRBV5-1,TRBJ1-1,CASSWGTGDEAFF
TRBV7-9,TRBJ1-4,CASSAAQEPGKLFF
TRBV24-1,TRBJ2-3,CATSDASGTGRRDTQYF
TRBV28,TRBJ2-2,CASRSGQGTGELFF
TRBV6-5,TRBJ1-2,CASSPDRGGGGYTF
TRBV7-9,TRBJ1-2,CASSLAGQGINGYTF
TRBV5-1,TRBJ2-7,CASSLGIGQTDEQYF
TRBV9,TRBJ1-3,CASGGASGNTIYF
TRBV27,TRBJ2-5,CASKGGNVETQYF
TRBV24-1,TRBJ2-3,CATSGLAGGPSTDTQYF
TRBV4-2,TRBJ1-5,CASSQNRDYNQPQHF
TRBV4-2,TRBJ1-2,CASSQEILQEYGYTF
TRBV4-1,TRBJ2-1,CASSRTGVGEQFF
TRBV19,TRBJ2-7,CASSIGTGSYEQYF
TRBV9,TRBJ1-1,CASSSGTTRGREAFF
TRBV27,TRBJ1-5,CASSLGQGWQPQHF
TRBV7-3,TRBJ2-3,CASSPRGTDTQYF
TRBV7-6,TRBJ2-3,CASSPTGSRADTQYF
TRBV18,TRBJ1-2,CASSPDPDLSYGYTF
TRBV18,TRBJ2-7,CASSGQVSYEQYF
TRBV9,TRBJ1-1,CASSVPSSPGTEAFF
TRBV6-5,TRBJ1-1,CASSPWGENTEAFF
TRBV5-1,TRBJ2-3,CASSGGTPYTDTRYF
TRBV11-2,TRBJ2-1,CASSPSGGYNEQFF
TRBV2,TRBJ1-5,CASSELRGQSNQPQHF
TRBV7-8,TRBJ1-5,CASSLSNQGKQPQHF
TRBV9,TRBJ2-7,CASSVDLGGLDEQYF
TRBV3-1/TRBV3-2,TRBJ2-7,CASSQDRVRSYEQYF
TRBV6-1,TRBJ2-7,CASSDFARSSYEQYF
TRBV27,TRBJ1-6,CASSLINGNSPLHF
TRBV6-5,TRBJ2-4,CASKTGINIQYF
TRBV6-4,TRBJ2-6,CASKPDPGGANVLTF
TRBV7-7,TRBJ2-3,CASSFIHLVGTDTQYF
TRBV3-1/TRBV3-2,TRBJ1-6,CASSQGGQMNHF